The 4 T cell receptor beta chains presented below share a single source sample, sequenced in a study of T cell changes during pregnancy in multiple sclerosis. Using immunoSEQ multiplex PCR, the repertoire was profiled, and TCRdb retains in-frame clones only, with some absent. Of 70,000 to 95,000 clones in the sample, about 93% were seen once. The input for sequencing was peripheral blood, taken in the first trimester of pregnancy. The receptors originated from a female donor with multiple sclerosis, enrolled in a pregnancy study.

The chain combines TRBV5-1 with TRBJ2-1, with D possibly matching TRBD2 (5 bases). The V gene lost 4 bases and the J gene lost 1 base, with 12 bases spanning the gap. The V gene's germline CDR1 is SGHRS and CDR2 YFSETQ. The CDR3 sequence is 15 residues long. CDR3 sequence: CASSTPPGSYNEQFF. Written as DNA, the CDR3 is TGCGCCAGCAGCACGCCCCCGGGATCCTACAATGAGCAGTTCTTC.

The V gene is TRBV7-2, the J gene TRBJ2-4, with D possibly TRBD2 on 7 matching bases. The CDR3 spans 17 residues. Germline assignment: CDR1 SGHTA and CDR2 FQGNSA. The ends were cut back, 5 bases at V and 2 bases at J, with 19 bases in the middle. CDR3 DNA: TGTGCCAGCAGCCCCTGGGGGAGGGGGAGGACCAAAAACATTCAGTACTTC. Translating it yields CASSPWGRGRTKNIQYF.

The V gene is TRBV11-2, the J gene TRBJ2-3, with D possibly TRBD1 on 6 matching bases. CDR1 is SGHAT and CDR2 is FQNNGV in the germline V gene. Between the trimmed V and J ends, which lost 3 bases and 3 bases, there was a span of 10 bases. The CDR3 contains 14 residues. Here the CDR3 DNA reads TGTGCCAGCAGCTTCGACAGGTGGACAGATACGCAGTATTTT. This sequence encodes CASSFDRWTDTQYF.

The rearrangement links TRBV27 to TRBJ2-3; perhaps TRBD1 as D (6 bases). Trimming shortened V by 4 bases and J by 6 bases, and 17 bases separated the two germline ends. The V gene's germline CDR1 is MNHEY and CDR2 SMNVEV (reference sequence). The CDR3 is made up of 15 amino acids. In DNA form, the CDR3 reads TGTGCCAGCAGTTGGCGACAGGCTCCAATGGATACGCAGTATTTT. It specifies CASSWRQAPMDTQYF.